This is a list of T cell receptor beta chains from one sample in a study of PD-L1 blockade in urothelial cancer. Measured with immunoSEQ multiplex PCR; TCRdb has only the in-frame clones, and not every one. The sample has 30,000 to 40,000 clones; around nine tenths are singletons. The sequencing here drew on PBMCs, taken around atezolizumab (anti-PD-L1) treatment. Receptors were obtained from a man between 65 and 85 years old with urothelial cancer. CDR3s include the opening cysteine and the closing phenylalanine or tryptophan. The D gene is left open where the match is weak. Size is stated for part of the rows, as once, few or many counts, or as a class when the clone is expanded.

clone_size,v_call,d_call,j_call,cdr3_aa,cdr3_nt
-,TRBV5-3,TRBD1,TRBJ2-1,CARSSGAGGNEQFF,TGTGCCAGAAGTTCTGGCGCAGGGGGAAATGAGCAGTTCTTC
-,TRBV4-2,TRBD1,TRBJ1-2,CASSQDDGQGAYGYTF,TGTGCCAGCAGCCAAGATGACGGGCAGGGGGCATATGGCTACACCTTC
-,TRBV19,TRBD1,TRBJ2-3,CASKTGTGTIDTQYF,TGTGCCAGTAAAACCGGGACAGGGACCATAGATACGCAGTATTTT
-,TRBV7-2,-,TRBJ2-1,CASGLLAEQFF,TGTGCCAGCGGCCTTTTAGCGGAGCAGTTCTTC
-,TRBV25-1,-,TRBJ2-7,CASSEGAYGEQYF,TGTGCCAGCAGTGAAGGGGCCTATGGCGAGCAGTACTTC
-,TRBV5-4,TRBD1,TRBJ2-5,CASSLGQGFQETQYF,TGTGCCAGCAGCTTGGGACAGGGCTTCCAAGAGACCCAGTACTTC
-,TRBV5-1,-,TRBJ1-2,CASSLAGYGYTF,TGCGCCAGCAGCTTGGCGGGCTATGGCTACACCTTC
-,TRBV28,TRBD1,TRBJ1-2,CASSSMRTGTYNYGYTF,TGTGCCAGCAGTTCGATGAGGACAGGAACGTACAACTATGGCTACACCTTC
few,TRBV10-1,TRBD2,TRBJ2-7,CASSESLAGEQYF,TGCGCCAGCAGTGAGTCCCTAGCGGGGGAGCAGTACTTC
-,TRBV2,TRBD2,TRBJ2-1,CASSERGRVAGYNEQFF,TGTGCCAGCAGTGAACGGGGCAGGGTAGCGGGGTACAATGAGCAGTTCTTC
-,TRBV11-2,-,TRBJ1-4,CASSLRRHQVEKLFF,TGTGCCAGCAGCTTACGCCGACATCAAGTTGAAAAACTGTTTTTT
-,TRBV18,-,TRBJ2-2,CASSPPGQSTGELFF,TGTGCCAGCTCACCACCGGGGCAGAGCACCGGGGAGCTGTTTTTT